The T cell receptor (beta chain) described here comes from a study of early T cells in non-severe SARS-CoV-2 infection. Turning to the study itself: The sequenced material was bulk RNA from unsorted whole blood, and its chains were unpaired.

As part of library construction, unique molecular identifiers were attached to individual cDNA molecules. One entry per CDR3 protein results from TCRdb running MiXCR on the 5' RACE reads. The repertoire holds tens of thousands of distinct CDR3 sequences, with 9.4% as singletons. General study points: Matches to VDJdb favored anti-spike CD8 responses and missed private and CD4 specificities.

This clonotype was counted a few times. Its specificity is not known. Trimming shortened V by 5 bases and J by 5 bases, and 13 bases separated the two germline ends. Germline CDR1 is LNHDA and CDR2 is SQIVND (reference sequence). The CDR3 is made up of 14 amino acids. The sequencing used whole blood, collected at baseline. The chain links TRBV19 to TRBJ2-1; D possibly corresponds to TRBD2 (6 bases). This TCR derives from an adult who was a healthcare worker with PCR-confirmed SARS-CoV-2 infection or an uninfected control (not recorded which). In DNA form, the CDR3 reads TGTGCCAGTAGTGTCTCTAGCGCGAACAATGAGCAGTTCTTC. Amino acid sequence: CASSVSSANNEQFF.